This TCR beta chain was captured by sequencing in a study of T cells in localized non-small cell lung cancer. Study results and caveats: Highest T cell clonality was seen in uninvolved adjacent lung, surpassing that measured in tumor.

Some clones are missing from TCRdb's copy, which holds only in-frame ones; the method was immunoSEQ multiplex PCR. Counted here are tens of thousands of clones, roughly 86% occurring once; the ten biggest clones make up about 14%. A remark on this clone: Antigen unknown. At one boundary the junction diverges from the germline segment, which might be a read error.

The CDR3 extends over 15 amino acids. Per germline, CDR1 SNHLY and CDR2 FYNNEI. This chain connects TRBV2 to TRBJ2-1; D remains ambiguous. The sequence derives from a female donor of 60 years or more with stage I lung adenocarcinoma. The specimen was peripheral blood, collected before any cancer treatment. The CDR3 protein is CASREAHSYYNEQFF. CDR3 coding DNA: TGTGCCAGCAGGGAAGCCCACTCCTACTACAATGAGCAGTTCTTC. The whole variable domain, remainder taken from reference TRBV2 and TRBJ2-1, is EPEVTQTPSHQVTQMGQEVILRCVPISNHLYFYWYRQILGQKVEFLVSFYNNEISEKSEIFDDQFSVERPDGSNFTLKIRSTKLEDSAMYFCASREAHSYYNEQFFGPGTRLTVL.